The rows below give T cell receptor beta chains drawn from one sample of a study of blood T cell repertoires in COVID-19. Sequenced by immunoSEQ multiplex PCR; TCRdb stores in-frame clones only, minus some. The table has about 380,000 clones, more than 70% seen once. Sequenced: PBMCs or T cells enriched from blood (not recorded which). The source of these receptors is a young man who had recovered from COVID-19. CDR3s include the opening cysteine and the closing phenylalanine or tryptophan. The D gene is left open where the match is weak. Clone size is shown for a subset of rows, as once, few, many or a class of expanded clone.

d_call	v_call	clone_size	j_call	cdr3_aa	cdr3_nt
TRBD2	TRBV3-1/TRBV3-2	-	TRBJ2-3	CASSQGTSGGLLTDTQYF	TGTGCCAGCAGCCAAGGGACTAGCGGGGGCCTACTCACAGATACGCAGTATTTT
TRBD1	TRBV10-1	-	TRBJ1-1	CASSAAGGTEAFF	TGCGCCAGCAGTGCGGCAGGGGGCACTGAAGCTTTCTTT
TRBD1	TRBV29-1	-	TRBJ1-2	CSVNRGSYGYTF	TGCAGCGTCAACAGGGGTTCTTATGGCTACACCTTC
TRBD1	TRBV5-8	-	TRBJ2-2	CASSFGQGTGELFF	TGTGCCAGCAGCTTCGGACAGGGAACCGGGGAGCTGTTTTTT
-	TRBV6-5	-	TRBJ1-3	CASSYSKRGFGNTIYF	TGTGCCAGCAGTTACTCGAAAAGGGGCTTTGGAAACACCATATATTTT
-	TRBV4-3	-	TRBJ1-2	CASSQVLGSDGYTF	TGCGCCAGCAGCCAAGTTTTAGGGAGCGATGGCTACACCTTC
TRBD1	TRBV7-9	once	TRBJ2-2	CASSTDRGTGELFF	TGTGCCAGCAGCACGGACAGGGGGACCGGGGAGCTGTTTTTT
-	TRBV7-9	few	TRBJ1-6	CASSLVQGSSPLHF	TGTGCCAGCAGCTTAGTGCAGGGAAGCTCACCCCTCCACTTT
-	TRBV6-1	-	TRBJ1-2	CASSEAYRAARYTF	TGTGCCAGCAGTGAAGCGTACAGGGCGGCTCGCTACACCTTC
TRBD1	TRBV5-1	-	TRBJ1-1	CASSSDRGGLNTEAFF	TGCGCCAGCAGCTCGGACAGGGGGGGTTTGAACACTGAAGCTTTCTTT
-	TRBV19	-	TRBJ1-3	CASRPGSGNTIYF	TGTGCCAGCCGTCCGGGATCTGGAAACACCATATATTTT
-	TRBV9	once	TRBJ1-2	CASSAVEGYGYTF	TGTGCCAGCAGCGCTGTTGAGGGCTATGGCTACACCTTC
-	TRBV3-1/TRBV3-2	-	TRBJ1-4	CASSQAGLGEKLFF	TGTGCCAGCAGCCAGGCGGGGCTGGGGGAAAAACTGTTTTTT
-	TRBV4-2	-	TRBJ1-1	CASSQVGGGDTEAFF	TGTGCCAGCAGCCAAGTGGGGGGAGGGGACACTGAAGCTTTCTTT
-	TRBV10-3	once	TRBJ1-4	CATRVGEKLFF	TGTGCCACGAGGGTTGGTGAAAAACTGTTTTTT
-	TRBV5-6	-	TRBJ1-1	CASSSQVTVEAFF	TGTGCCAGCAGCTCACAGGTTACTGTTGAAGCTTTCTTT
-	TRBV5-5	-	TRBJ2-2	CASSPGAIANTGELFF	TGTGCCAGCAGCCCAGGGGCGATTGCGAACACCGGGGAGCTGTTTTTT
-	TRBV7-2	-	TRBJ1-5	CASSSDRPNQPQHF	TGTGCCAGCAGCTCGGACAGACCCAATCAGCCCCAGCATTTT
TRBD2	TRBV7-9	-	TRBJ2-3	CASISAGGNTDTQYF	TGTGCCAGCATCTCCGCCGGGGGGAACACAGATACGCAGTATTTT
-	TRBV7-3	-	TRBJ1-1	CASSLRVDTEAFF	TGTGCCAGCAGCTTAAGAGTCGACACTGAAGCTTTCTTT
-	TRBV6-5	-	TRBJ1-1	CASSYDLGYSEAFF	TGTGCCAGCAGTTACGATCTCGGGTACTCTGAAGCTTTCTTT
TRBD1	TRBV7-8	-	TRBJ1-1	CASRDDRENTEAFF	TGTGCCAGCAGGGACGACAGGGAGAACACTGAAGCTTTCTTT
-	TRBV20-1	-	TRBJ1-1	CSARRQSEAFF	TGCAGTGCTCGACGACAGAGTGAAGCTTTCTTT